In this sample, the clone carrying this TCR beta chain turned up a few times. The antigen is not known. The data originate from a study of vaccination effects on CD4 cells after COVID-19. Only in-frame clones appear in the TCRdb table, and some are missing; sequencing was by immunoSEQ multiplex PCR. The sample has fewer than 65,000 clones; roughly 80% are singletons. The CDR3 covers 17 residues. The germline V and J ends were trimmed by 5 bases and 4 bases, with 21 bases remaining between them. Germline V lookup: CDR1 KGHSH, CDR2 LQKENI. Sequencing in the ViraFEST assay came after antigen-specific CD4+ T cells had been expanded with viral peptide pools, which were used to stimulate PBMC. Scientists isolated CD4+ T cells after a roughly 9-day culture period ended. Among the vaccine recipients, none had a prior SARS-CoV-2 infection, and nucleocapsid antibodies were negative. It was on days 3 and 7 that half the medium was replaced with IL-2 medium.

The sequence derives from a human donor who received a COVID-19 vaccine. The sequencing here drew on CD4+ T cells from PBMCs cultured with HCoV-229E spike peptides, taken before COVID-19 vaccination. This chain joins TRBV18 and TRBJ1-3; no definite D call. The CDR3, as DNA: TGTGCCAGCTCAAGAAACTCATATCAAAACTCCGGAAACACCATATATTTT. As protein: CASSRNSYQNSGNTIYF.